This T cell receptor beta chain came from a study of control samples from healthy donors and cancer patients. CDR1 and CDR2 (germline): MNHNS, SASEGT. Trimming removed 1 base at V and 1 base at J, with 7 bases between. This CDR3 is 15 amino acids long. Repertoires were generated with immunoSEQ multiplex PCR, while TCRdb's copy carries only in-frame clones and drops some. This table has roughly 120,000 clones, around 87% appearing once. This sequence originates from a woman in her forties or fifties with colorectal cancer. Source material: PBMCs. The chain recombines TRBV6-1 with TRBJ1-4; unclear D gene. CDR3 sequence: CASSEEGITNEKLFF. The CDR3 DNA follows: TGTGCCAGCAGTGAAGAAGGGATAACTAATGAAAAACTGTTTTTT.